The present TCR beta chain was sequenced within a study of T cells expressing NK-cell markers. In the study overall: Sequencing of TCR beta repertoires drew on sorted CD3+CD56+NKG2C+, CD3+CD56+NKG2C- and CD3+CD56-NKG2C+ T cells. One of the eight sequenced donors was seronegative, whereas the other seven were HCMV-seropositive.

Germline V lookup: CDR1 SGHRS, CDR2 YFSETQ. The CDR3 loop spans 17 amino acids. Study findings and constraints: For six donors, the dominant NKG2C+ clonotypes made up roughly 1.0-8% of their CD8+ T cells. It is unclear if expanded NKG2C-expressing clones target HCMV antigens.

TCRdb re-called the 5' RACE reads; every CDR3 protein appears as one record, without DNA. The sample table includes about 400,000 distinct CDR3 sequences. With respect to this clonotype: Its target is not known.

The specimen sequenced was blood T cells: a sorted CD56 or NKG2C T cell subset, CD4+ or CD8+ T cells, or bulk PBMC T cells (not recorded which). The chain has TRBV5-1 and TRBJ2-7; lacking DNA, the TRBD1 call made by TCRdb goes unchecked. This clonotype was sampled from a woman aged 50 to 65 in good health. This CDR3 reads CASSFPGEVGASYEQYF.